This record concerns one T cell receptor beta chain sequence. No antigen is known for it. Reanalyzing the 5' RACE reads, TCRdb keeps one entry per CDR3 protein, without DNA. Its clone listing holds hundreds of thousands of distinct CDR3 sequences. The data originate from a study of T cells expressing NK-cell markers. About the research overall: With respect to HCMV, most of the eight sequenced donors were seropositive, and one was seronegative. Study-level points and caveats: The same clonotypes also predominated in the CD3+CD56-NKG2C+ fraction of several donors.

Germline V lookup: CDR1 SGHRS, CDR2 YFSETQ. This CDR3 contains 17 residues. Input material: blood T cells: a sorted CD56 or NKG2C T cell subset, CD4+ or CD8+ T cells, or bulk PBMC T cells (not recorded which). The origin of this receptor is a woman between 18 and 75 years old in good health. This chain links TRBV5-1 with TRBJ2-3; TCRdb designates TRBD2, a call that cannot be tested without DNA. CDR3 in amino acids: CASSPYSTAAGADTQYF. The whole variable domain, remainder taken from reference TRBV5-1 and TRBJ2-3, is KAGVTQTPRYLIKTRGQQVTLSCSPISGHRSVSWYQQTPGQGLQFLFEYFSETQRNKGNFPGRFSGRQFSNSRSEMNVSTLELGDSALYLCASSPYSTAAGADTQYFGPGTRLTVL.